The 32 T cell receptor beta chains listed next were all sequenced from one sample in a study of blood T cell repertoires in COVID-19. TCRdb keeps only in-frame clones here, not all; method: immunoSEQ multiplex PCR. The repertoire holds approximately 50,000 clones, with about 90% as singletons. The sample taken for sequencing was peripheral blood. The receptors come from a man in his fifties with active COVID-19.

The chain combines TRBV5-1 with TRBJ2-3, with 7 bases aligning to TRBD1. CDR1 SGHRS and CDR2 YFSETQ come from the germline V gene. This CDR3 region has 16 residues. With 4 bases clipped from V and 2 bases from J, the junction kept 10 bases outside the gene matches. The CDR3 sequence: CASSRDGQELTDTQYF. As DNA, the CDR3 is TGCGCCAGCAGCCGAGACGGACAGGAACTCACAGATACGCAGTATTTT.

V is TRBV5-6 and J is TRBJ1-3, with a possible D match to TRBD1 (6 bases). Germline values: CDR1 SGHDT, CDR2 YYEEEE. The CDR3 runs to 14 residues. V shed 4 bases and J shed 8 bases, with 16 bases lying between them. CDR3 nucleotide sequence: TGTGCCAGCAGCACCGGGACAACTCCAGACACCATATATTTT. It codes for CASSTGTTPDTIYF.

In its sample, this clone was seen once. The gene calls are TRBV29-1 and TRBJ2-7; TRBD1 matches at 12 bases. Germline V gene sequence: CDR1 SQVTM, CDR2 ANQGSEA. Trimming took 6 bases from V and 5 from J; bases not matched to a gene: 11. This CDR3 spans 15 amino acids. The CDR3 sequence is CSVAKGTGGLHEQYF. In DNA form, the CDR3 reads TGCAGCGTGGCCAAGGGGACAGGGGGCTTACACGAGCAGTACTTC.

This sequence joins TRBV11-2 and TRBJ2-1, with 9 bases that match TRBD2. Looked up from germline, CDR1 is SGHAT and CDR2 is FQNNGV. J lost 3 bases, V lost 4 bases, and 4 bases had no gene match. This CDR3 is built from 15 residues. CDR3 sequence reads: CASSSTSGLYNEQFF. CDR3 bases: TGTGCCAGCAGCTCGACTAGCGGACTCTACAATGAGCAGTTCTTC.

The chain employs TRBV28 and TRBJ1-5; D remains unclear. This CDR3 spans 12 amino acids. V shed 2 bases and J shed 6 bases, with 5 bases lying between them. Germline assignment: CDR1 MDHEN and CDR2 SYDVKM. The CDR3 DNA sequence: TGTGCCAGCAGTTTACGGGGTCAGCCCCAGCATTTT. This codes for CASSLRGQPQHF.

CDR3 DNA: TGTGCCAGCAGTCAAACCGGGACAGCCTTTATGAACACTGAAGCTTTCTTT. It is translated as CASSQTGTAFMNTEAFF. V is TRBV14 and J is TRBJ1-1, with 7 bases lining up with TRBD1. The CDR3 is 17 residues long. After removal of 6 bases from V and 0 bases from J, the junction contained 13 bases not matched to a gene. CDR1 SGHDN and CDR2 FVKESK come from the germline V gene.

The chain carries TRBV6-1 and TRBJ1-5; 7 bases map to TRBD1. V gave up 2 bases and J gave up 2 bases; unmatched junction bases: 6. The CDR3 covers 16 residues. Germline V gives CDR1 MNHNS, CDR2 SASEGT. CDR3 amino acids: CASSELEGAGNQPQHF. CDR3 in DNA: TGTGCCAGCAGTGAATTGGAGGGGGCGGGCAATCAGCCCCAGCATTTT.

The chain employs TRBV6-5 and TRBJ2-1, with 9 nucleotides matching TRBD1. This CDR3 region has 16 residues. V shed 2 bases, J shed 8 bases, and the junction held 10 bases outside the gene matches. Looked up from germline, CDR1 is MNHEY and CDR2 is SVGAGI. DNA for the CDR3: TGTGCCAGCAGTTACCAACCGGGACAGGGTACTCATGAGCAGTTCTTC. It codes for CASSYQPGQGTHEQFF.

The rearrangement joins TRBV6-6 to TRBJ2-7, with D tentatively TRBD1 (6 bases). The V gene's germline CDR1 is MNHNY and CDR2 SVGAGI (reference sequence). Deletions cut 6 bases from V and 0 bases from J, with 12 bases between. The CDR3 loop spans 14 amino acids. The CDR3 region has the DNA TGTGCCAGCAGGCCCTGGGGGCTCTCCTACGAGCAGTACTTC. Amino acids: CASRPWGLSYEQYF.

V is TRBV7-9 and J is TRBJ1-1; maybe TRBD1 (5 bases). Germline V gene data show CDR1 as SEHNR and CDR2 as FQNEAQ (reference sequence). V lost 0 bases to trimming and J lost 1 base, with 6 bases between them. The CDR3 extends over 14 amino acids. CDR3 in DNA: TGTGCCAGCAGCTTAGCAGGGGCGAACACTGAAGCTTTCTTT. As protein: CASSLAGANTEAFF.

The rearrangement links TRBV24-1 to TRBJ2-5; D possibly corresponds to TRBD2 (5 bases). The CDR3 has 18 residues. Trimming stripped 0 bases from V and 2 bases from J, with 18 bases between. Germline V lookup: CDR1 KGHDR, CDR2 SFDVKD. The CDR3 sequence is CATSDLREPPLKQETQYF. CDR3 coding DNA: TGTGCCACCAGTGATTTGAGGGAGCCTCCCCTAAAGCAAGAGACCCAGTACTTC.

This clone has only one observation. The rearrangement links TRBV4-3 to TRBJ2-2; no clear D. This CDR3 region has 16 residues. Looked up from germline, CDR1 is LGHNA and CDR2 is YSLEER. V gave up 1 base and J gave up 3 bases, with 12 bases separating them. DNA of the CDR3: TGCGCCAGCAGCCAAGTATCCCCCCTCTACACCGGGGAGCTGTTTTTT. Amino acid sequence: CASSQVSPLYTGELFF.

The chain couples TRBV3-1 (or the pseudogene TRBV3-2) to TRBJ2-7; TRBD2 is a possible D gene (6 bases). Trimming took off 2 bases at V and 7 bases at J, with 12 bases between the two ends. CDR1 is LGHDT and CDR2 is YNNKEL in the germline V gene (reference sequence). This CDR3 comprises 13 residues. The CDR3 protein is CASSQTRAGEQYF. The CDR3 bases are TGTGCCAGCAGCCAAACTAGGGCGGGAGAGCAGTACTTC.

This chain uses TRBV10-3 with TRBJ2-1; TRBD1 matches at 10 bases. The CDR3 loop spans 14 amino acids. Germline V gene lookup returns CDR1 ENHRY and CDR2 SYGVKD. Losses at the gene ends were 4 bases for V and 7 bases for J; bases not matched to a gene: 4. The CDR3 protein is CAISGGTGENEQFF. The CDR3 DNA sequence: TGTGCCATCAGTGGTGGGACAGGGGAGAATGAGCAGTTCTTC.

The chain uses TRBV19 and TRBJ1-5; 7 positions match TRBD1. The germline gives CDR1 LNHDA, CDR2 SQIVND (reference sequence). The CDR3 spans 13 residues. Trimming took 10 bases from V and 4 from J; bases not matched to a gene: 7. This chain's CDR3 is CATRDSTNQPQHF. The CDR3 nucleotides read TGTGCCACCCGGGACAGTACAAATCAGCCCCAGCATTTT.

The J gene is TRBJ2-7, the V gene TRBV5-4, with 8 bases lining up with TRBD1. The ends lost 4 bases at V and 3 bases at J; junction bases unmatched: 6. The CDR3 sequence is 14 residues long. Germline V lookup: CDR1 SGHNT, CDR2 YYREEE (reference sequence). The CDR3 sequence: CASSIGQGGYEQYF. The CDR3 DNA sequence: TGTGCCAGCAGCATTGGACAGGGCGGCTACGAGCAGTACTTC.

The CDR3 DNA reads TGTGCCACCCGTTTTCAGGCCTCCTACAATGAGCAGTTCTTC. This codes for CATRFQASYNEQFF. The rearrangement joins TRBV2 to TRBJ2-1; D not resolved. V lost 10 bases to trimming and J lost 0 bases, with 13 bases between them. The CDR3 has 14 residues. The germline CDR1 and CDR2 sequences are SNHLY and FYNNEI.

The chain is built from TRBV5-1 and TRBJ2-3; 9 positions match TRBD2. The CDR3 totals 15 residues. The germline V gene encodes CDR1 SGHRS and CDR2 YFSETQ. Losses at the gene ends were 9 bases for V and 6 bases for J; bases not matched to a gene: 14. The CDR3 reads CATGLAGAPSDTQYF. The DNA for the CDR3 is TGCGCCACCGGCTTAGCGGGAGCGCCTTCGGATACGCAGTATTTT.

V gene TRBV7-2 combines with J gene TRBJ1-1; weak D call: TRBD1 (6 bases). The germline gives CDR1 SGHTA, CDR2 FQGNSA. Between the trimmed V and J ends, which lost 3 bases and 9 bases, there was a span of 14 bases. This CDR3 has 13 amino acids. The CDR3 loop is CASSLDSSTKAFF. CDR3 DNA: TGTGCCAGCAGCTTGGACAGCAGCACCAAAGCTTTCTTT. Complete variable domain (other parts from reference TRBV7-2 and TRBJ1-1): GAGVSQSPSNKVTEKGKDVELRCDPISGHTALYWYRQSLGQGLEFLIYFQGNSAPDKSGLPSDRFSAERTGGSVSTLTIQRTQQEDSAVYLCASSLDSSTKAFFGQGTRLTVV.

The rearrangement links TRBV11-2 to TRBJ2-5; 12 bases agree with TRBD2. Per the germline V gene, CDR1 is SGHAT and CDR2 is FQNNGV. The CDR3 totals 16 residues. V was clipped by 5 bases and J by 3 bases; unmatched bases: 7. CDR3 sequence (DNA): TGTGCCAGCAGCACCCTAGCGGGGGGGAGGGAAGAGACCCAGTACTTC. Its translation: CASSTLAGGREETQYF.

The V gene is TRBV15, the J gene TRBJ2-2, with 7 bases aligning to TRBD2. The CDR3 runs 15 residues. Trimming took 0 bases from V and 8 from J; bases not matched to a gene: 6. Per the germline V gene, CDR1 is LNHNV and CDR2 is YYDKDF (reference sequence). The CDR3 reads CATSREQAGLGELFF. The CDR3 bases are TGTGCCACCAGCAGAGAGCAAGCGGGGTTGGGGGAGCTGTTTTTT. The whole variable domain, remainder taken from reference TRBV15 and TRBJ2-2, is DAMVIQNPRYQVTQFGKPVTLSCSQTLNHNVMYWYQQKSSQAPKLLFHYYDKDFNNEADTPDNFQSRRPNTSFCFLDIRSPGLGDTAMYLCATSREQAGLGELFFGEGSRLTVL.

This clone was seen a single time. The chain combines TRBV5-4 with TRBJ2-1, with 9 nucleotides matching TRBD1. The CDR3 spans 15 residues. Per germline, CDR1 SGHNT and CDR2 YYREEE (reference sequence). The V and J ends lost 4 bases and 5 bases, in that order; junction bases with no gene match: 7. CDR3 in DNA: TGTGCCAGCAGCCCGGGACAGGGATACCACAATGAGCAGTTCTTC. Translation: CASSPGQGYHNEQFF.

The rearrangement uses TRBV20-1 and TRBJ2-5, with 8 bases fitting TRBD2. The CDR3 sequence is 14 residues long. The ends lost 3 bases at V and 4 bases at J; junction bases unmatched: 7. Germline CDR1 DFQATT, CDR2 SNEGSKA (reference sequence). The CDR3 nucleotides are TGCAGTGCTAGTACTGACGGGAGGGGAGAGACCCAGTACTTC. Its protein is CSASTDGRGETQYF.

The rearrangement joins TRBV5-1 to TRBJ1-2; no reliable D call. Germline V gives CDR1 SGHRS, CDR2 YFSETQ. The CDR3 has 14 amino acids. V was trimmed by 6 bases and J by 0 bases, leaving 12 bases between them. CDR3 nucleotide sequence: TGCGCCAGCATGGGAGCGCTAACTAACTATGGCTACACCTTC. Encoded protein: CASMGALTNYGYTF.

This sequence joins TRBV7-9 and TRBJ2-4; 14 nucleotides agree with TRBD2. The CDR3 covers 16 residues. Per the germline V gene, CDR1 is SEHNR and CDR2 is FQNEAQ (reference sequence). With 3 bases clipped from V and 8 bases from J, the junction kept 6 bases outside the gene matches. The CDR3 here is CASSLVTSGRGYIQYF. CDR3 DNA sequence: TGTGCCAGCAGCTTGGTGACTAGCGGGAGGGGCTACATTCAGTACTTC.

The V gene is TRBV6-2 or TRBV6-3, the J gene TRBJ2-1, with 8 positions matching TRBD2. The CDR3 has 16 residues. Germline V gives CDR1 MNHEY, CDR2 SVGEGT. V shed 5 bases and J 9 bases; nucleotides not matched to a gene: 15. CDR3 bases: TGTGCCAGCAGTACGGTGGGGACTAGTGATGTTAGTGAGCAGTTCTTC. Protein product: CASSTVGTSDVSEQFF.

The chain recombines TRBV6-5 with TRBJ2-5; D uncertain. V lost 6 bases to trimming and J lost 1 base, with 12 bases between them. Germline V gene lookup returns CDR1 MNHEY and CDR2 SVGAGI. The CDR3 covers 14 residues. The CDR3 coding sequence is TGTGCCAGCAGACAGAGTTGGGCCCAAGAGACCCAGTACTTC. Protein product: CASRQSWAQETQYF.

This chain joins TRBV19 and TRBJ2-2, with TRBD2 matching 7 bases. The CDR3 is 15 residues long. The V segment lost 5 bases and the J segment 5 bases; nucleotides outside the gene matches: 8. From germline, CDR1 is LNHDA and CDR2 SQIVND (reference sequence). The CDR3 DNA reads as TGTGCCAGTAGTCCCCTAGCGGCCACAACCGGGGAGCTGTTTTTT. It yields the protein CASSPLAATTGELFF.

This clone turned up a few times. The chain joins TRBV3-1 (or the pseudogene TRBV3-2) to TRBJ2-5; TRBD2 is a possible D gene (6 bases). The CDR3 length is 15 residues. V lost 6 bases to trimming and J lost 5 bases, with 19 bases between them. Per the germline V gene, CDR1 is LGHDT and CDR2 is YNNKEL (reference sequence). The CDR3 DNA is TGTGCCAGCAGTATGGGACTGACCGAGCTGGAGACCCAGTACTTC. It codes for CASSMGLTELETQYF.

DNA for the CDR3: TGTGCCAGCAGTAGAGACAGGATTGTGGGGGCTTTCTTT. This gives the protein CASSRDRIVGAFF. This sequence joins TRBV2 and TRBJ1-1; perhaps TRBD1 as D (6 bases). This CDR3 is 13 amino acids long. Trimming removed 5 bases at V and 11 bases at J, with 18 bases between. Germline values: CDR1 SNHLY, CDR2 FYNNEI.

This rearrangement joins TRBV24-1 to TRBJ2-7; D uncertain. Trimming took 3 bases from V and 6 from J, leaving 5 bases between them. CDR1 is KGHDR, CDR2 SFDVKD, per germline. The CDR3 loop spans 11 amino acids. This CDR3 is CATSDRGEQYF. The CDR3 nucleotides are TGTGCCACCAGTGATAGAGGCGAGCAGTACTTC.

This chain joins TRBV19 and TRBJ1-4; D is ambiguous. Trimming shortened V by 3 bases and J by 10 bases, and 9 bases separated the two germline ends. The CDR3 totals 12 residues. The germline CDR1 and CDR2 sequences are LNHDA and SQIVND (reference sequence). The CDR3 DNA follows: TGTGCCAGTAGTATGAACAGTGGAAAACTGTTTTTT. It encodes CASSMNSGKLFF.